Included here is one TCR beta chain sequence, with context. The antigen remains undetermined. 60 Vbeta and 13 Jbeta primers were used in PCR. The table came from immunoSEQ multiplex PCR; TCRdb's copy has only in-frame clones and leaves some out. The data hold under 200,000 clones, with roughly 80% observed a single time. Germline trimming cut 3 bases from V and 9 bases from J; bases unmatched to any gene: 8. Germline CDR1 is SGHTA and CDR2 is FQGNSA. The CDR3 has 14 amino acids. This sample was included in a study of cytomegalovirus exposure and HLA in healthy donors. Findings and limits, study-wide: Apart from CMV serostatus, no immune exposure information was available. Highest at DRB1 and lowest at HLA-C, TCR association rates differed among HLA loci in a later analysis. A later analysis linked a missense variant in DCLRE1C to the trimming of TCR beta V and J genes. Accounts indicate the classifier identified cytomegalovirus status with strong specificity and sensitivity.

The source is a man aged 40-50 years in good health and CMV-seronegative. The V call is TRBV7-2, the J call TRBJ2-4; 7 bases align to TRBD2. Sequenced sample: PBMCs. The CDR3 nucleotides read TGTGCCAGCAGCTTTGAAGGGGAGGGGACCATTCAGTACTTC. This gives the protein CASSFEGEGTIQYF.